A single sample gave rise to the 20 T cell receptor beta chains below, sequenced in a study of OX40 agonist ivuxolimab in advanced cancers. The table came from immunoSEQ multiplex PCR; TCRdb's copy has only in-frame clones and leaves some out. Among some 97,000 clones listed, nearly 90% were seen once. Sequenced here: CD4+ or CD8+ T cells sorted from blood, sampled in a trial of the OX40 agonist ivuxolimab. These receptors all come from an adult with an advanced solid tumor such as melanoma, head and neck, liver or kidney cancer.

There are a few counts of this clone. The gene calls are TRBV5-1 and TRBJ1-1; 8 bases align to TRBD1. The CDR3 contains 14 residues. Germline CDR1 is SGHRS and CDR2 is YFSETQ. The junction had 8 bases not matched to a gene; V was cut back by 4 bases and J by 6 bases. The CDR3 reads CASSPPGGGSEAFF. CDR3 sequence (DNA): TGCGCCAGCAGCCCACCAGGGGGCGGCTCTGAAGCTTTCTTT.

The V gene is TRBV30, the J gene TRBJ1-2; D perhaps matches TRBD1 (5 bases). Per germline, CDR1 GTSNPN and CDR2 SVGIG (reference sequence). CDR3 length: 13 amino acids. V was cut by 2 bases and J by 9 bases, with 16 bases left in between. The CDR3 bases are TGTGCCTGGAGTCGAGAGGACAAGCCGAGCTACACCTTC. Translating gives CAWSREDKPSYTF.

The chain couples TRBV10-3 to TRBJ2-3; 8 positions agree with TRBD2. Per the germline V gene, CDR1 is ENHRY and CDR2 is SYGVKD. After removal of 3 bases from V and 0 bases from J, the junction contained 2 bases not matched to a gene. The CDR3 has 15 amino acids. CDR3 in amino acids: CAISDGGGSTDTQYF. The CDR3 coding sequence is TGTGCCATCAGTGATGGCGGGGGGAGCACAGATACGCAGTATTTT.

This clone has only one observation. The rearrangement joins TRBV5-4 to TRBJ2-1, with 8 bases matching TRBD1. With 4 bases clipped from V and 6 bases from J, the junction kept 9 bases outside the gene matches. CDR3 size: 15 residues. The V gene's germline CDR1 is SGHNT and CDR2 YYREEE (reference sequence). Written as DNA, the CDR3 is TGTGCCAGCAGCCCACCGGGACAGGCCGGCAATGAGCAGTTCTTC. Translated, it gives CASSPPGQAGNEQFF.

V and J are TRBV27 and TRBJ1-1, with D unresolved. Germline assignment: CDR1 MNHEY and CDR2 SMNVEV (reference sequence). The V end lost 5 bases, the J end lost 1 base, and 17 bases lay between the germline ends. The CDR3 runs to 16 residues. The CDR3: CASSPQVGPSNTEAFF. Written as DNA, the CDR3 is TGTGCCAGCAGTCCTCAGGTAGGGCCCTCGAACACTGAAGCTTTCTTT.

The chain links TRBV5-1 to TRBJ1-6; D unclear. This CDR3 has 16 amino acids. Germline CDR1 is SGHRS and CDR2 is YFSETQ. Trimming pared 3 bases from V and 4 bases from J, leaving 14 bases between. CDR3 protein: CASSSGAGRYNSPLHF. For the CDR3, the DNA is TGCGCCAGCAGCTCAGGAGCCGGTCGGTATAATTCACCCCTCCACTTT.

The rearrangement uses TRBV5-6 and TRBJ2-6; D uncertain. CDR1 SGHDT and CDR2 YYEEEE come from the germline V gene. V was clipped by 0 bases and J by 4 bases, with 8 bases between them. The CDR3 runs to 15 residues. CDR3 amino acids: CASSLAPKGANVLTF. The CDR3 DNA sequence: TGTGCCAGCAGCTTGGCTCCGAAGGGGGCCAACGTCCTGACTTTC.

On this clone itself: The DNA is omitted, as the CDR3 cannot be located on it reliably, and the CDR3 follows TCRdb's listing. This chain joins TRBV6-1 and TRBJ1-2. The CDR3 has 15 residues if both end residues are counted. Per germline, CDR1 MNHNS and CDR2 SASEGT. This chain's CDR3 is CASSELTLWEYGYTF.

The gene calls are TRBV6-6 and TRBJ2-7; either TRBD1 or TRBD2 may fit D (5 bases each). This CDR3 comprises 13 residues. V gave up 6 bases and J gave up 3 bases, with 12 bases separating them. Germline V gene sequence: CDR1 MNHNY, CDR2 SVGAGI (reference sequence). The CDR3: CASRRGEGYEQYF. The CDR3 region has the DNA TGTGCCAGCAGGAGGGGAGAGGGCTACGAGCAGTACTTC.

This clone was observed a single time. The rearrangement uses TRBV11-2 and TRBJ2-1; no clear D. The V end lost 5 bases, the J end lost 0 bases, and 8 bases lay between the germline ends. CDR1 and CDR2 from the germline V gene are SGHAT and FQNNGV. The CDR3 extends over 14 amino acids. Here the CDR3 reads CASSLTYSYNEQFF. In nucleotides, the CDR3 is TGTGCCAGCAGCCTCACTTACTCCTACAATGAGCAGTTCTTC. Based on the CDR3 plus reference TRBV11-2 and TRBJ2-1, the full variable domain is EAGVAQSPRYKIIEKRQSVAFWCNPISGHATLYWYQQILGQGPKLLIQFQNNGVVDDSQLPKDRFSAERLKGVDSTLKIQPAKLEDSAVYLCASSLTYSYNEQFFGPGTRLTVL.

The V and J genes are TRBV5-8 and TRBJ1-2, with 9 bases that match TRBD1. Germline V CDR1 and CDR2: SGHTS, YDEGEE. This CDR3 has 14 amino acids. J gave up 6 bases and V 0 bases, and 3 bases lay outside the gene matches. The CDR3 bases are TGTGCCAGCAGCTTGGGACAGGGGGTTCATGGCTACACCTTC. As protein: CASSLGQGVHGYTF.

About this clone: This sample also contains other DNA sequences that code for the same CDR3. V and J are TRBV30 and TRBJ2-1; D possibly corresponds to TRBD1 (6 bases). The V end was cut by 4 bases, the J end by 0 bases, with 7 bases between. There are 13 residues in the CDR3. CDR1 GTSNPN and CDR2 SVGIG come from the germline V gene (reference sequence). CDR3 in DNA: TGTGCCTGGAAAGGGGGCTCCTACAATGAGCAGTTCTTC. Encoded protein: CAWKGGSYNEQFF.

This chain links TRBV30 with TRBJ1-6, with a tentative D call TRBD1 (6 bases). CDR1 and CDR2 (germline): GTSNPN, SVGIG (reference sequence). Trimming left V 4 bases short and J 14 bases short, with 27 bases between. The CDR3 is 16 amino acids. CDR3 coding DNA: TGTGCCTGGAACCTCCGACGGGGGGCAGGGTTGTTGGCCCTCCACTTT. Protein sequence: CAWNLRRGAGLLALHF.

The chain joins TRBV4-1 to TRBJ2-1; a possible D gene is TRBD1 (6 bases). Germline V lookup: CDR1 MGHRA, CDR2 YSYEKL. Trimming cost V 0 bases and J 4 bases, with 16 bases left between them. The CDR3 covers 17 residues. CDR3 DNA sequence: TGCGCCAGCAGCCAAGAGGGGGCCGGGACCTATTACAATGAGCAGTTCTTC. It codes for CASSQEGAGTYYNEQFF.

This chain links TRBV4-1 with TRBJ1-4; the match to TRBD1 covers 7 bases. V dropped 1 base and J dropped 5; count of bases not matched to a gene: 7. This CDR3 is 16 amino acids long. Germline CDR1 is MGHRA and CDR2 is YSYEKL. The CDR3, as DNA: TGCGCCAGCAGCCAAGTTGTGGGGACAGTAAATGAAAAACTGTTTTTT. It codes for CASSQVVGTVNEKLFF.

The rearrangement joins TRBV27 to TRBJ2-1; 16 nucleotides agree with TRBD2. Unmatched junction bases numbered 14, after V lost 5 bases and J lost 1 base. Germline CDR1 and CDR2: MNHEY and SMNVEV (reference sequence). The CDR3 is 21 amino acids. Here the CDR3 reads CASSLYSPGLAGGRSYNEQFF. Here the CDR3 DNA reads TGTGCCAGCAGTCTCTATTCCCCGGGACTAGCGGGAGGGCGGTCCTACAATGAGCAGTTCTTC.

The chain's CDR3 is CASSSPGTQYF. The CDR3 bases are TGTGCCAGCAGTTCCCCGGGGACCCAGTACTTC. The chain couples TRBV28 to TRBJ2-5; D gene ambiguous. This CDR3 has 11 amino acids. Germline V CDR1 and CDR2: MDHEN, SYDVKM. V was shortened by 4 bases and J by 7 bases, with 7 bases between the two germline ends.

The chain carries TRBV19 and TRBJ2-1, with D perhaps matching TRBD2 (6 bases). Per germline, CDR1 LNHDA and CDR2 SQIVND (reference sequence). Deletions cut 3 bases from V and 5 bases from J, with 14 bases between. CDR3 length: 15 residues. The CDR3 DNA sequence: TGTGCCAGTAGTATCGGACTACCAAGCGACAATGAGCAGTTCTTC. Translated, it gives CASSIGLPSDNEQFF.

This chain links TRBV7-9 with TRBJ2-7, with 9 bases identical to TRBD1. CDR3 length equals 16 residues. Unmatched junction bases numbered 12, after V lost 6 bases and J lost 3 bases. The V gene's germline CDR1 is SEHNR and CDR2 FQNEAQ (reference sequence). The DNA of the CDR3 is TGTGCCAGCAGGGACGACAGGGGGGGATACTACTACGAGCAGTACTTC. The encoded protein is CASRDDRGGYYYEQYF. The complete variable domain, with remaining parts taken from reference TRBV7-9 and TRBJ2-7, reads DTGVSQNPRHKITKRGQNVTFRCDPISEHNRLYWYRQTLGQGPEFLTYFQNEAQLEKSRLLSDRFSAERPKGSFSTLEIQRTEQGDSAMYLCASRDDRGGYYYEQYFGPGTRLTVT.

The rearrangement uses TRBV20-1 and TRBJ2-1; the D is unclear. Germline V lookup: CDR1 DFQATT, CDR2 SNEGSKA (reference sequence). There are 11 residues in the CDR3. V was pared by 0 bases and J by 10 bases, with 7 bases between. The CDR3 nucleotides read TGCAGTGCTAGAGATCTGTCCGAGCAGTTCTTC. As protein: CSARDLSEQFF.